At least ten counts were recorded for the clone carrying this TCR beta chain. The data were taken from a study of regulatory T cells in long-lasting Graves disease. Documented time point: newly diagnosed GD, antithyroid drugs for less than 3 months. Preparation of the TCR library used RNA extracted from PBMCs. CDR1 is SGHTA and CDR2 is FQGNSA in the germline V gene. This CDR3 region has 13 residues. With 5 bases removed from V and 5 bases from J, the gap between germline ends came to 12 bases. Relying on iRepertoire HTBI primers and Arm-PCR of CDR3 regions, the team built TCR beta libraries. Via MiXCR, TCRdb re-called the multiplex PCR reads, giving one row per CDR3 protein. Of around 250,000 distinct CDR3 sequences in the sample, around 18% were seen once.

Sequencing used peripheral blood mononuclear cells (PBMCs), obtained at new diagnosis, from a patient treated with antithyroid drugs. The gene calls are TRBV7-2 and TRBJ2-5, with unresolved D. This receptor was taken from a female donor with Graves disease. CDR3 region: CASSPPGSETQYF. The CDR3 nucleotides read TGTGCCAGCAGCCCTCCCGGGTCCGAGACCCAGTACTTC.